This paragraph reports one T cell receptor (beta chain). Its specificity is unknown. This entry belongs to a study of vaccination effects on CD4 cells after COVID-19. Trimming pared 6 bases from V and 0 bases from J, leaving 9 bases between. CDR3 length equals 15 residues. Germline values: CDR1 SNHLY, CDR2 FYNNEI. Antigen-specific CD4+ T cells were first expanded with viral peptide pools by the ViraFEST assay and only then sequenced. Investigators separated out CD4+ T cells once less than 11 days of culture had passed. Each participant was administered two doses of either the BNT162b2 or the mRNA-1273 vaccine. The method was immunoSEQ multiplex PCR; TCRdb's version includes in-frame clones alone and lacks a portion of them. The sample holds 84,000 or so clones, roughly 80% seen once.

This clonotype was sampled from a human donor who received a COVID-19 vaccine. This sample comprised CD4+ T cells from PBMCs cultured with HCoV-OC43 spike peptides, obtained after COVID-19 vaccination. Subset: HCoV-OC43 spike overlapping peptide pool stimulation. V and J are TRBV2 and TRBJ1-6; possibly TRBD1 for D (5 bases). DNA for the CDR3: TGTGCCAGCAGGAGGGGAGGCTCCTATAATTCACCCCTCCACTTT. Translated: CASRRGGSYNSPLHF. The variable domain in full, with the rest retrieved from reference TRBV2 and TRBJ1-6, is EPEVTQTPSHQVTQMGQEVILRCVPISNHLYFYWYRQILGQKVEFLVSFYNNEISEKSEIFDDQFSVERPDGSNFTLKIRSTKLEDSAMYFCASRRGGSYNSPLHFGNGTRLTVT.